A single sample is the source of the 26 T cell receptor beta chains below, sequenced in a study of blood T cell repertoires in COVID-19. The method was immunoSEQ multiplex PCR; TCRdb's version includes in-frame clones alone and lacks a portion of them. The sample yields fewer than 100,000 clones, around 75% seen once. The sample was peripheral blood. These receptors all stem from a man aged 65-85 years with acute or convalescent COVID-19.

CDR3 nucleotides: TGTGCCAGCAGAGGACTAGCGGGGACCACAGATACGCAGTATTTT. This encodes CASRGLAGTTDTQYF. V gene TRBV28 combines with J gene TRBJ2-3; 12 bases are shared with TRBD2. Germline V gives CDR1 MDHEN, CDR2 SYDVKM. After removal of 6 bases from V and 2 bases from J, the junction contained 3 bases not matched to a gene. CDR3 length equals 15 residues.

The V and J genes are TRBV7-2 and TRBJ1-1; no reliable D call. The ends were cut back, 3 bases at V and 10 bases at J, with 12 bases in the middle. The CDR3 runs 12 residues. Germline lookup yields CDR1 SGHTA and CDR2 FQGNSA. CDR3 in amino acids: CASSLSRGIAFF. Written as DNA, the CDR3 is TGTGCCAGCAGCTTGTCCAGAGGGATAGCTTTCTTT.

This chain links TRBV4-2 with TRBJ2-1; TRBD2 agrees at 14 bases. The CDR3 consists of 19 residues. The germline CDR1 and CDR2 sequences are LGHNA and YNFKEQ. The V gene end was trimmed by 0 bases and the J gene end by 8 bases; junction bases not matched to a gene: 12. The CDR3 loop is CASSQELPGLAGVGYEQFF. The CDR3 region has the DNA TGTGCCAGCAGCCAAGAGCTTCCGGGACTAGCGGGAGTTGGGTATGAGCAGTTCTTC.

This clone was recorded a few times. The chain uses TRBV7-9 and TRBJ1-6; 8 bases fit TRBD1. The ends lost 5 bases at V and 19 bases at J; junction bases unmatched: 7. There are 11 residues in the CDR3. Germline loops: CDR1 SEHNR, CDR2 FQNEAQ (reference sequence). CDR3 residues: CASSRDRLVHF. CDR3 in DNA: TGTGCCAGCAGCCGGGACAGGCTCGTTCACTTT. The full variable domain, rest sourced from reference TRBV7-9 and TRBJ1-6, is DTGVSQNPRHKITKRGQNVTFRCDPISEHNRLYWYRQTLGQGPEFLTYFQNEAQLEKSRLLSDRFSAERPKGSFSTLEIQRTEQGDSAMYLCASSRDRLVHFGNGTRLTVT.

The chain recombines TRBV11-2 with TRBJ2-7, with TRBD2 identical over 14 bases. In germline, CDR1 is SGHAT, CDR2 FQNNGV. V lost 1 base to trimming and J lost 0 bases; unmatched junction nucleotides: 2. This CDR3 is 17 amino acids long. The CDR3 DNA is TGTGCCAGCAGCTTAGGGGGACTAGCGGGAGTCTCCTACGAGCAGTACTTC. Amino acid sequence: CASSLGGLAGVSYEQYF.

The chain carries TRBV6-5 and TRBJ2-1; D gene unclear. CDR3 size: 14 residues. Trimming removed 6 bases at V and 1 base at J, with 10 bases between. The V gene's germline CDR1 is MNHEY and CDR2 SVGAGI. The CDR3 protein is CASRVEISYNEQFF. CDR3 nucleotide sequence: TGTGCCAGCAGAGTGGAGATTTCCTACAATGAGCAGTTCTTC.

The chain carries TRBV6-6 and TRBJ1-4; TRBD1 agrees at 9 bases. J was trimmed by 8 bases and V by 0 bases; bases with no gene match: 1. Germline CDR1 and CDR2: MNHNY and SVGAGI (reference sequence). The CDR3 runs to 14 residues. As DNA, the CDR3 is TGTGCCAGCAGTTACTCCGGGACAGGGGAAAAACTGTTTTTT. This translates into CASSYSGTGEKLFF.

DNA for the CDR3: TGCAGCGTTGAAGGTGGCGAAAAACTGTTTTTT. This translates into CSVEGGEKLFF. The chain carries TRBV29-1 and TRBJ1-4, with D unresolved. The germline CDR1 and CDR2 sequences are SQVTM and ANQGSEA. V was trimmed by 1 base and J by 8 bases, leaving 5 bases between them. CDR3 length equals 11 residues.

The rearrangement uses TRBV18 and TRBJ2-5, with D possibly matching TRBD1 (5 bases). The V end was cut by 2 bases, the J end by 3 bases, with 13 bases between. Germline values: CDR1 KGHSH, CDR2 LQKENI. The CDR3 sequence is 15 residues long. DNA for the CDR3: TGTGCCAGCTCACCATATCAGGGTAGAAAAGAGACCCAGTACTTC. This codes for CASSPYQGRKETQYF.

The chain employs TRBV27 and TRBJ2-5; possible D gene TRBD1, 6 bases. Trimming left V 7 bases short and J 5 bases short, with 20 bases between. The germline V gene has CDR1 MNHEY and CDR2 SMNVEV (reference sequence). This CDR3 is built from 15 residues. The DNA for the CDR3 is TGTGCCAGCACCGCAAGGGACAAGCCTTGGGAGACCCAGTACTTC. Residues: CASTARDKPWETQYF.

The CDR3 sequence: CASTTWGGETQYF. CDR3 in DNA: TGTGCCAGTACGACTTGGGGGGGGGAGACCCAGTACTTC. V is TRBV19 and J is TRBJ2-5; 7 nucleotides align to TRBD2. Trimming removed 7 bases from V and 5 bases from J; junction bases left unmatched: 7. Germline V lookup: CDR1 LNHDA, CDR2 SQIVND (reference sequence). The CDR3 covers 13 residues.

The chain carries TRBV7-8 and TRBJ2-7; D uncertain. This CDR3 contains 15 residues. V was clipped by 0 bases and J by 0 bases, with 9 bases between them. Per the germline V gene, CDR1 is SGHVS and CDR2 is FQNEAQ. CDR3 coding DNA: TGTGCCAGCAGCTTAGCCGGGTCCCTCTCCTACGAGCAGTACTTC. This gives the protein CASSLAGSLSYEQYF.

The gene calls are TRBV6-5 and TRBJ2-1; 11 bases align to TRBD2. Germline V gene lookup returns CDR1 MNHEY and CDR2 SVGAGI. The CDR3 has 16 amino acids. Unmatched junction bases numbered 10, after V lost 4 bases and J lost 8 bases. CDR3 sequence (DNA): TGTGCCAGCAGTTTTTCATTAGCGGGAGGGCGGCATGAGCAGTTCTTC. Residues: CASSFSLAGGRHEQFF.

The J gene is TRBJ2-6, the V gene TRBV21-1; TRBD1, the table's D call, lacks a check against the DNA. TRBV21-1 is tagged as a pseudogene. The CDR3 runs 20 residues. The DNA for the CDR3 is TGTGCCAGCAGCAAAGAGCGTCACAGGGGCCGGAGCTCTGGGGCCAACGTCCTGACTTTC. Translated, it gives CASSKERHRGRSSGANVLTF.

With respect to this clone: The junction and the germline gene differ at one end; a read error may be behind it. The chain combines TRBV7-7 with TRBJ2-5; 8 bases agree with TRBD1. Germline V CDR1 and CDR2: SSHAT, FNYEAQ (reference sequence). This CDR3 region has 15 residues. CDR3 sequence: CASSSQGARMETQYF. In DNA, the CDR3 is TGTGCTAGCAGCTCCCAGGGGGCAAGGATGGAGACCCAGTACTTC.

The chain carries TRBV6-5 and TRBJ2-7; 11 bases line up with TRBD1. V gave up 5 bases and J gave up 3 bases; unmatched junction bases: 6. Germline V lookup: CDR1 MNHEY, CDR2 SVGAGI. The CDR3 is 15 residues long. CDR3 nucleotide sequence: TGTGCCAGCAGTCCGGCCGGGACAGGGGGCTACGAGCAGTACTTC. This translates into CASSPAGTGGYEQYF.

V gene TRBV6-5 combines with J gene TRBJ2-6; 10 bases are a match to TRBD1. In germline, CDR1 is MNHEY, CDR2 SVGAGI. CDR3 length: 14 amino acids. The trim removed 10 bases at V and 2 bases at J, leaving 2 bases unmatched. CDR3 loop: CATGQGAGANVLTF. The CDR3 region has the DNA TGTGCCACCGGACAGGGGGCTGGGGCCAACGTCCTGACTTTC.

The V gene is TRBV28, the J gene TRBJ2-7; 15 nucleotides line up with TRBD2. This CDR3 is 17 amino acids long. V dropped 2 bases and J dropped 6; count of bases not matched to a gene: 8. Germline CDR1 and CDR2: MDHEN and SYDVKM. This CDR3 reads CASSLRPPGLAGGEQYF. The CDR3 nucleotides read TGTGCCAGCAGTTTACGGCCTCCGGGACTAGCGGGAGGCGAGCAGTACTTC.

A few counts support this clone. The V gene is TRBV30, the J gene TRBJ2-7; D is unresolved. Germline lookup yields CDR1 GTSNPN and CDR2 SVGIG (reference sequence). Trimming cost V 8 bases and J 2 bases, with 10 bases left between them. The CDR3 totals 11 residues. The CDR3 DNA reads TGTGCCGGAACAGAAGCCTACGAGCAGTACTTC. It yields the protein CAGTEAYEQYF.

The chain carries TRBV7-2 and TRBJ2-5; 12 nucleotides agree with TRBD2. J lost 1 base, V lost 3 bases, and 0 bases had no gene match. The germline CDR1 and CDR2 sequences are SGHTA and FQGNSA. This CDR3 is built from 15 residues. This CDR3 is CASSLTSGGQETQYF. In DNA form, the CDR3 reads TGTGCCAGCAGCTTGACTAGCGGGGGCCAAGAGACCCAGTACTTC.

This clone is a singleton in its sample. V and J are TRBV5-8 and TRBJ1-2, with D hard to call. Germline CDR1 reads SGHTS; CDR2 reads YDEGEE. The CDR3 contains 13 residues. Trimming shortened V by 2 bases and J by 4 bases, and 9 bases separated the two germline ends. CDR3 sequence reads: CASSFGRTYGYTF. The CDR3 nucleotides read TGTGCCAGCAGCTTTGGGAGGACCTATGGCTACACCTTC.

The chain combines TRBV7-2 with TRBJ1-4; D gene uncertain. V lost 7 bases, J lost 0 bases, and 9 bases lay in between. The length of the CDR3 is 14 residues. Germline CDR1 is SGHTA and CDR2 is FQGNSA. The CDR3 nucleotides are TGTGCCAGCACCTGGGAGGCAACTAATGAAAAACTGTTTTTT. Protein: CASTWEATNEKLFF.

The J gene is TRBJ1-5, the V gene TRBV7-2; 8 bases align to TRBD1. There are 15 residues in the CDR3. Looked up from germline, CDR1 is SGHTA and CDR2 is FQGNSA. After removal of 1 base from V and 2 bases from J, the junction contained 1 base not matched to a gene. The CDR3 DNA is TGTGCCAGCAGCTTAGGGGACAGGCGCAATCAGCCCCAGCATTTT. It codes for CASSLGDRRNQPQHF.

This sequence joins TRBV27 and TRBJ2-5; a weak D match, TRBD2 (6 bases). The CDR3 spans 14 residues. V dropped 5 bases and J dropped 5 bases, with 15 bases sitting between them. Per the germline V gene, CDR1 is MNHEY and CDR2 is SMNVEV (reference sequence). This chain's CDR3 is CASSELAAGETQYF. The CDR3 nucleotides are TGTGCCAGCAGTGAACTAGCAGCGGGCGAGACCCAGTACTTC.

The chain uses TRBV29-1 and TRBJ2-1, with TRBD2 matching 8 bases. Germline V CDR1 and CDR2: SQVTM, ANQGSEA. V lost 5 bases, J lost 7 bases, and 10 bases stayed unmatched. The CDR3 covers 14 residues. CDR3 sequence (DNA): TGCAGCGTTCAGACTAGCGAGAATTATAATGAGCAGTTCTTC. Residues: CSVQTSENYNEQFF.

This chain connects TRBV24-1 to TRBJ2-1; possible D gene TRBD1, 6 bases. Germline V gene sequence: CDR1 KGHDR, CDR2 SFDVKD. V was clipped by 7 bases and J by 2 bases, with 11 bases between them. CDR3 size: 14 residues. This CDR3 reads CATSSDRTYNEQFF. In DNA, the CDR3 is TGTGCCACCAGCTCCGACAGGACCTACAATGAGCAGTTCTTC.